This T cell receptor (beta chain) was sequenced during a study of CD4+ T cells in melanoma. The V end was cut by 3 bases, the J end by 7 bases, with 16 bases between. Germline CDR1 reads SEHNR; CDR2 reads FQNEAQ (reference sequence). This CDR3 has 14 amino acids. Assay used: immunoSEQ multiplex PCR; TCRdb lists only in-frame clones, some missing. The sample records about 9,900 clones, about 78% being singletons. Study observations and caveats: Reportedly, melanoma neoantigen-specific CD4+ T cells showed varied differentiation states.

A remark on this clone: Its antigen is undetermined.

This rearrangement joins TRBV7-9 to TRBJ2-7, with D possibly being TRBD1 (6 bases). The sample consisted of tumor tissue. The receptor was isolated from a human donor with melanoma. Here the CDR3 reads CASSLNGGSGEQYF. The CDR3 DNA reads TGTGCCAGCAGCTTGAATGGGGGCTCGGGGGAGCAGTACTTC. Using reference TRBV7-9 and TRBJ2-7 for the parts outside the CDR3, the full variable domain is DTGVSQNPRHKITKRGQNVTFRCDPISEHNRLYWYRQTLGQGPEFLTYFQNEAQLEKSRLLSDRFSAERPKGSFSTLEIQRTEQGDSAMYLCASSLNGGSGEQYFGPGTRLTVT.